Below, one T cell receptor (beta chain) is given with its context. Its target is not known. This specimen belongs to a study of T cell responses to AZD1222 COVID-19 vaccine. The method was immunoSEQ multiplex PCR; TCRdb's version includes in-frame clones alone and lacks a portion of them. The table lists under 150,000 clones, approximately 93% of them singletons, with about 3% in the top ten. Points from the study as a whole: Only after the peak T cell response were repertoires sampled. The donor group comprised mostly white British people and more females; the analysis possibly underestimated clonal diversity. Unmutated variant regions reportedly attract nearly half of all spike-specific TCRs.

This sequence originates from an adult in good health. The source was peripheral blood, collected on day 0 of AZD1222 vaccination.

The CDR3 DNA follows: TGCGCCAGCAGCCCCACGTCCTACAATGAGCAGTTCTTC. It yields the protein CASSPTSYNEQFF. The gene calls are TRBV4-1 and TRBJ2-1; D is unresolved. V shed 4 bases and J shed 1 base, with 5 bases lying between them. The V gene's germline CDR1 is MGHRA and CDR2 YSYEKL. This CDR3 has 13 amino acids.